This TCR beta chain was recovered during a study of vaccination effects on CD4 cells after COVID-19 (dated by TCRdb to between 2020 and 2023). About the full investigation: In the ViraFEST assay, PBMC were stimulated with viral peptide pools, and TCR sequencing was then used to find antigen-specific CD4+ T cell clonotypes based on their expansion. Each participant got two doses of an mRNA SARS-CoV-2 vaccine, either BNT162b2 or mRNA-1273. Pre-vaccine samples were drawn from a couple of convalescent patients 16 days and one week before the first dose, at 142 and 148 days after COVID-19 diagnosis. SARS-CoV-2 spike-specific CD4+ TCR repertoires were compared before and after mRNA vaccination in COVID-19 convalescent patients and in infection-naive vaccine recipients. Cultures from other donors in the study were sequenced using the Oncomine TCR Beta short-read assay on an Illumina iSeq 100. A total of roughly 9 COVID-19 convalescent patients and several SARS-CoV-2-naive healthy vaccine recipients were included in the full study. Each well held 1.5 million to 2.5 million PBMC cultured in IMDM containing roughly 5.1% human AB serum, about 10 IU/ml IL-2 and gentamicin, along with approximately 10 ug/ml peptides.

Results the study describes overall, beyond this receptor: Only a small number of convalescent patients were included, and no early post-infection timepoints were available, which limited the study. Both infection-induced and vaccine-induced clones contracted markedly at late post-vaccination timepoints, which is consistent with waning T cell responses. Among convalescent patients, the spike-reactive repertoire after vaccination was made up mainly of new vaccine-induced clones that were largely distinct from the clones induced by infection.

This clone was detected a few times. Its antigen has not been determined. Within one base of it there is no much larger clone, and no base qualities were kept. CDR1 and CDR2 were assigned from the germline V gene as SGHRS and YFSETQ. The CDR3 measures 13 amino acids from cysteine to phenylalanine. Here the CDR3 DNA is all that survives: 39 bases in frame from base 1. The trim is 4 bases for V and 0 bases for J, with a gap of 8 bases between the germline ends. After roughly 11 days of culture, CD4+ T cells were isolated with the EasySep CD4+ T cell isolation kit. PCR-confirmed SARS-CoV-2 infection had occurred in convalescent patients between March and December 2020, before the Alpha, Beta and Delta variants emerged in the United States. Half of the culture medium was replaced with fresh IL-2-containing medium on days 3 and 7. Unless noted otherwise, every peptide stimulation condition was cultured in triplicate wells. PBMC were separated from whole blood using Ficoll-Paque Plus gradient centrifugation and were then either cryopreserved at -140C or used fresh. Genomic DNA was extracted from cultured CD4+ T cells with the QIAamp micro DNA kit.

Libraries were built with the immunoSEQ multiplex PCR assay. TCR beta CDR3 sequencing was performed on DNA from the cultured, isolated CD4+ T cells. The authors processed their data as follows. Non-productive TCR sequences were removed and reads were trimmed to the CDR3 region, keeping CDR3s of at least 7 amino acids. The MANAFEST web app was used to pick out antigen-specific clonotypes by comparing their expansion in peptide wells with that in reference cultures. Positive clones required FDR<0.05 expansion versus reference and all other wells, odds ratio above 5, and frequency above 0.1% in two replicate wells. A clonotype was called cross-reactive if it was significantly expanded both in SARS-CoV-2 spike wells and in at least one common cold coronavirus spike condition. CDR3 similarity was assessed by Levenshtein distance using the stringdist R package, and unrooted trees were constructed with ape in R 3.6.1. TCRdb obtained this table from immuneACCESS and retained in-frame rearrangements with V and J assigned. These tables miss some clones; where compared with another copy, unresolved V genes account for less than half of the shortfall, and the remainder is unexplained. The V and J calls and clone size were taken over from that table, and D and trimming were inferred from the DNA. The sample table lists approximately 47,000 clones, roughly 76% of them with a count of one. 12% of the sample belongs to the ten largest clones.

The receptor's source is a human donor who had a prior SARS-CoV-2 infection. The specimen comprised CD4+ T cells from PBMCs cultured without peptide, sampled before COVID-19 vaccination. The sequence links TRBV5-1 to TRBJ2-7, with no D gene named confidently. The bases read TGCGCCAGCAGCGTCCCAAGCTCCTACGAGCAGTACTTC. Its product reads: CASSVPSSYEQYF.